A selection of T cell receptor beta chains follows, all from one sample in a study of regulatory T cells in long-lasting Graves disease. TCRdb reanalysed the multiplex PCR reads using MiXCR and keeps one entry per CDR3 protein. Altogether roughly 250,000 distinct CDR3 sequences are present, 18% being singletons, with the ten largest covering about 14%. The sample was also linked to a second study, of T cells in Graves' hyperthyroidism and ophthalmopathy.

The source was peripheral blood mononuclear cells (PBMCs), collected at new diagnosis, from a patient treated with antithyroid drugs. The receptors stem from a woman aged 25-40 years with Graves disease. CDR3s include the opening cysteine and the closing phenylalanine or tryptophan. D genes are given only for firm matches. The size field is filled for only some rows; it gives once, few, many or a size class.

J	V	D	size	DNA	CDR3
TRBJ2-5	TRBV7-9	NA	NA	TGTGCCAGCAGCTTAGCCACTAAAGAGACCCAGTACTTC	CASSLATKETQYF
TRBJ2-7	TRBV4-1	NA	NA	TGCGCCAGCAGCCTAGCCCACGAGCAGTACTTC	CASSLAHEQYF
TRBJ2-1	TRBV5-1	NA	many	TGCGCCAGCAGCTTGGCGAACGGAGGGGGCTACAATGAGCAGTTCTTC	CASSLANGGGYNEQFF
TRBJ1-4	TRBV2	NA	many	TGTGCCAGCAGTGAAGTGCAGGCCAATAATGAAAAACTGTTTTTT	CASSEVQANNEKLFF
TRBJ2-7	TRBV7-8	NA	many	TGTGCCAGCAGCTTCGGGGGAGGTGGGCCCTACGAGCAGTACTTC	CASSFGGGGPYEQYF
TRBJ2-5	TRBV5-1	TRBD1	many	TGCGCCAGCAGCCCCAGGGGACAGGGGGTCCAAGAGACCCAGTACTTC	CASSPRGQGVQETQYF
TRBJ2-2	TRBV12-3/TRBV12-4	NA	NA	TGTGCCAGCAGTTTGTATCAGTCCGGGGAGCTGTTTTTT	CASSLYQSGELFF
TRBJ2-3	TRBV11-2	TRBD1	many	TGTGCCAGCAACCGGGACAGGGGAATAGGCACAGATACGCAGTATTTT	CASNRDRGIGTDTQYF
TRBJ1-1	TRBV7-2	NA	many	TGTGCCAGCAGCTTAGTTTCAGGCTCCGCCACTGAAGCTTTCTTT	CASSLVSGSATEAFF
TRBJ1-4	TRBV19	NA	NA	TGTGCCAGTAGTCCCCAGCGTAATGAAAAACTGTTTTTT	CASSPQRNEKLFF
TRBJ1-1	TRBV3-1	NA	many	TGTGCCAGCAGCTTCCGACACGGAGACACTGAAGCTTTCTTT	CASSFRHGDTEAFF
TRBJ2-2	TRBV6-1	TRBD2	NA	TGTGCCAGCAGTGAAGGCCGGGACTATCGAGACACCGGGGAGCTGTTTTTT	CASSEGRDYRDTGELFF
TRBJ2-2	TRBV7-9	NA	many	TGTGCCAGCCCGGCCGGCGGGACGGGCGCCGGGGAGCTGTTTTTT	CASPAGGTGAGELFF
TRBJ2-2	TRBV20-1	TRBD1	many	TGCAGTGCTGCCGGGACAGGGGATGGGGAAGGGGAGCTGTTTTTT	CSAAGTGDGEGELFF
TRBJ1-1	TRBV6-2/TRBV6-3	NA	few	TGTGCCAGCAGTTTTGCCGGGCAAGCTTTCTTT	CASSFAGQAFF
TRBJ2-1	TRBV20-1	NA	NA	TGCAGTGCTAGAGATCCTTCCAAGGACAGCTCCTACAATGAGCAGTTCTTC	CSARDPSKDSSYNEQFF
TRBJ2-7	TRBV5-5	NA	NA	TGTGCCAGCAGCTTGGCGGACGGGTCGGACTACGAGCAGTACTTC	CASSLADGSDYEQYF
TRBJ1-3	TRBV4-1	TRBD1	few	TGCGCCAGCAGCCAAGAAGACAGGGTAGGAAACACCATATATTTT	CASSQEDRVGNTIYF
TRBJ1-2	TRBV7-8	NA	many	TGTGCCAGCAGCTCCGGTAACTCTGGCTACACCTTC	CASSSGNSGYTF
TRBJ2-3	TRBV2	TRBD1	NA	TGTGCCAGCAGCCACGCCGGGACAGGGGTTGCAGATACGCAGTATTTT	CASSHAGTGVADTQYF
TRBJ2-1	TRBV20-1	NA	many	TGCAGTGCGGGTGGGTCAGGCCTATACAATGAGCAGTTCTTC	CSAGGSGLYNEQFF
TRBJ1-2	TRBV9	TRBD1	many	TGTGCCAGCAGCGTATCCCGGGACAGTTCAAACTATGGCTACACCTTC	CASSVSRDSSNYGYTF
TRBJ2-7	TRBV19	NA	NA	TGTGCCAGTAAGAAGGAGAGTCGTAGCTACGAGCAGTACTTC	CASKKESRSYEQYF
TRBJ2-3	TRBV2	NA	many	TGTGCCAGCAGTGAACAAAGACGGGTAGAGAATACGCAGTATTTT	CASSEQRRVENTQYF
TRBJ2-4	TRBV3-1	TRBD2	many	TGTGCCAGCAGCCCGGGGGGTACCAAAAACATTCAGTACTTC	CASSPGGTKNIQYF
TRBJ1-2	TRBV20-1	NA	many	TGCAGTGCTAGATGGGCAGGGTTTCTCTATGGCTACACCTTC	CSARWAGFLYGYTF
TRBJ1-2	TRBV6-1	NA	many	TGTGCCAGCTCCGAGTATGGCTACACCTTC	CASSEYGYTF
TRBJ1-4	TRBV7-9	TRBD1	many	TGTGCCAGCAGCTTAAAGTCGTTAGGGGGCCTGTTTTTT	CASSLKSLGGLFF
TRBJ2-7	TRBV7-2	NA	many	TGTGCCAGCAGCTTAGTGAGGGGGGGGGAATACGAGCAGTACTTC	CASSLVRGGEYEQYF
TRBJ1-1	TRBV7-3	NA	many	TGTGCCAGCAGCCCCGCAGGAGAAGTGGGCAGGTACACTGAAGCTTTCTTT	CASSPAGEVGRYTEAFF